This entry lists 8 T cell receptor beta chains sequenced from one sample in a study of blood T cell repertoires in COVID-19. The data were produced by immunoSEQ multiplex PCR, yet TCRdb's version contains in-frame clones alone and is incomplete. The data contain 250,000 to 300,000 clones, over 75% of them seen just once; the ten biggest clones take up approximately 1.9%. The specimen sequenced was PBMCs or T cells enriched from blood (not recorded which). Every receptor here comes from a woman aged 50 to 60 who had recovered from COVID-19.

The chain combines TRBV5-1 with TRBJ2-2; 9 bases are a match to TRBD1. The CDR3 runs 15 residues. Germline V lookup: CDR1 SGHRS, CDR2 YFSETQ. The trim removed 0 bases at V and 6 bases at J, leaving 3 bases unmatched. The CDR3 sequence: CASSLAGQGPGELFF. The DNA of the CDR3 is TGCGCCAGCAGCTTGGCGGGACAGGGACCCGGGGAGCTGTTTTTT.

This clone was observed a few times. The gene calls are TRBV2 and TRBJ2-1; 8 nucleotides align to TRBD2. The CDR3 sequence is 14 residues long. Looked up from germline, CDR1 is SNHLY and CDR2 is FYNNEI. The V and J ends lost 7 bases and 7 bases, in that order; junction bases with no gene match: 9. This chain's CDR3 is CASNTGGPGNEQFF. The CDR3 nucleotides read TGTGCCAGCAATACGGGAGGGCCCGGGAATGAGCAGTTCTTC.

V is TRBV11-2 and J is TRBJ2-2, with D perhaps TRBD1 (8 bases). Looked up from germline, CDR1 is SGHAT and CDR2 is FQNNGV. The CDR3 spans 16 residues. Trimming shortened V by 5 bases and J by 4 bases, and 17 bases separated the two germline ends. CDR3 sequence (DNA): TGTGCCAGCAGCCGAGCGGGACAGGCGGTCACCGGGGAGCTGTTTTTT. Translated: CASSRAGQAVTGELFF. The full variable domain, with the rest looked up from reference TRBV11-2 and TRBJ2-2, is EAGVAQSPRYKIIEKRQSVAFWCNPISGHATLYWYQQILGQGPKLLIQFQNNGVVDDSQLPKDRFSAERLKGVDSTLKIQPAKLEDSAVYLCASSRAGQAVTGELFFGEGSRLTVL.

The chain joins TRBV28 to TRBJ1-2; maybe TRBD1 (5 bases). V lost 6 bases and J 2 bases, leaving 10 bases between the germline ends. The CDR3 is 13 amino acids. Germline V lookup: CDR1 MDHEN, CDR2 SYDVKM. CDR3 loop: CASRPRVNYGYTF. In DNA form, the CDR3 reads TGTGCCAGCAGACCCAGGGTCAACTATGGCTACACCTTC.

The chain carries TRBV19 and TRBJ1-5, with 7 bases aligning to TRBD1. CDR3 length equals 14 residues. The J segment lost 7 bases and the V segment lost 5 bases, leaving 8 bases of the junction unmatched. The V gene's germline CDR1 is LNHDA and CDR2 SQIVND (reference sequence). CDR3 region: CASSLRQGSQPQHF. CDR3 DNA sequence: TGTGCCAGTAGTCTCCGACAGGGCAGCCAGCCCCAGCATTTT.

The J gene is TRBJ2-3, the V gene TRBV29-1; 7 bases agree with TRBD2. With 4 bases clipped from V and 7 bases from J, the junction kept 11 bases outside the gene matches. The germline V gene encodes CDR1 SQVTM and CDR2 ANQGSEA. CDR3 size: 14 residues. CDR3 region: CSVVTQRDLYTQYF. The CDR3 region has the DNA TGCAGCGTTGTCACACAGCGGGACCTATATACGCAGTATTTT.

This sequence joins TRBV9 and TRBJ1-2; the match to TRBD1 covers 10 bases. The V gene's germline CDR1 is SGDLS and CDR2 YYNGEE. V lost 4 bases to trimming and J lost 4 bases; unmatched junction nucleotides: 7. The CDR3 consists of 15 residues. DNA for the CDR3: TGTGCCAGCAGCCCATGGACAGGGGGATCCTATGGCTACACCTTC. This translates into CASSPWTGGSYGYTF.

This clone turned up a few times. J is TRBJ1-2 and V is TRBV27; D is undetermined. V dropped 5 bases and J dropped 4 bases, with 11 bases sitting between them. This CDR3 comprises 13 residues. Germline values: CDR1 MNHEY, CDR2 SMNVEV (reference sequence). The CDR3 loop reads CASSPPGSYGYTF. The CDR3 DNA is TGTGCCAGCAGTCCCCCCGGGAGCTATGGCTACACCTTC.